The clone carrying this T cell receptor (beta chain) was counted ten times or more. This sample was included in a study of spatial heterogeneity in lung cancer. Overall study context: Alpha-chain detections were consistently fewer than beta-chain detections among the sequences.

TCRdb re-derived calls from the 5' RACE reads in MiXCR, one entry per CDR3 protein. The sample carries about 82,000 distinct CDR3 sequences, approximately 12% recorded once. Time point: sample taken at primary tumor resection. Whole RNA obtained from tumor, nontumor lung or frozen PBMC underwent sequencing without sorting. CDR3 length: 11 residues. The V and J ends lost 7 bases and 7 bases respectively, with 10 bases between them. Looked up from germline, CDR1 is SGHAT and CDR2 is FQNNGV. The chain is built from TRBV11-2 and TRBJ1-1; D is ambiguous. This TCR came from a male donor with early-stage non-small cell lung cancer. Sample: PBMCs, taken at surgery. CDR3 DNA: TGTGCCAGCACCTTTAAGGGTGAAGCTTTCTTT. Its translation is CASTFKGEAFF.